A single sample is the source of the 25 T cell receptor beta chains below, sequenced in a study of beta chain features in type 1 diabetes. cDNA synthesis used the whole RNA isolate, giving expressed TCRB sequences. Measured with immunoSEQ multiplex PCR; TCRdb has only the in-frame clones, and not every one. The sample includes hundreds of thousands of clones, approximately 14% seen only once; the top ten take more than 6.5%. Sequences were obtained from central memory CD4+ T cells from blood. The receptors stem from a young man in good health.

This clone was counted only a few times. V and J are TRBV7-2 and TRBJ2-2, with 7 positions matching TRBD1. Germline trimming cut 2 bases from V and 2 bases from J; bases unmatched to any gene: 11. Germline CDR1 SGHTA, CDR2 FQGNSA. The CDR3 spans 18 residues. The DNA for the CDR3 is TGTGCCAGCAGCTTATTCCCGGACAGGAGAGGCAACACCGGGGAGCTGTTTTTT. Translated, it gives CASSLFPDRRGNTGELFF.

The chain links TRBV5-4 to TRBJ2-3, with D tentatively TRBD2 (5 bases). Germline V gene sequence: CDR1 SGHNT, CDR2 YYREEE (reference sequence). The CDR3 length is 13 residues. Deletions cut 4 bases from V and 5 bases from J, with 11 bases between. The DNA of the CDR3 is TGTGCCAGCAGCAGTACCGGGGTAGATACGCAGTATTTT. The encoded protein is CASSSTGVDTQYF.

The chain is built from TRBV4-3 and TRBJ2-2; 12 bases map to TRBD2. CDR3 length equals 17 residues. After removal of 1 base from V and 8 bases from J, the junction contained 8 bases not matched to a gene. The V gene's germline CDR1 is LGHNA and CDR2 YSLEER. This CDR3 is CASSQAASGRAFGELFF. The CDR3 DNA sequence: TGCGCCAGCAGCCAAGCCGCTAGCGGGAGGGCCTTTGGGGAGCTGTTTTTT.

This clone came up a few times. The chain recombines TRBV4-3 with TRBJ2-5; D gene unclear. This CDR3 is 14 amino acids long. Trimming took 0 bases from V and 5 from J, leaving 10 bases between them. Per the germline V gene, CDR1 is LGHNA and CDR2 is YSLEER. The CDR3 spells CASSQEHPLETQYF. The DNA of the CDR3 is TGCGCCAGCAGCCAAGAACACCCTCTCGAGACCCAGTACTTC.

This clone turned up a few times. The chain joins TRBV27 to TRBJ1-2; D is unresolved. In germline, CDR1 is MNHEY, CDR2 SMNVEV (reference sequence). This CDR3 is 13 amino acids long. Trimming shortened V by 8 bases and J by 6 bases, and 16 bases separated the two germline ends. DNA for the CDR3: TGTGCCAGCGCCTCGGGAGCGATCGATGGCTACACCTTC. It specifies CASASGAIDGYTF.

This clone was detected ten times or more. This chain links TRBV15 with TRBJ2-1; no firm D call. V dropped 8 bases and J dropped 5 bases, with 7 bases sitting between them. The CDR3 covers 11 residues. The germline V gene has CDR1 LNHNV and CDR2 YYDKDF (reference sequence). The chain's CDR3 is CATGHHNEQFF. DNA of the CDR3: TGTGCCACCGGCCACCACAATGAGCAGTTCTTC.

This clone was seen only a few times. This chain connects TRBV19 to TRBJ2-7; perhaps TRBD2 as D (5 bases). Germline V gene data show CDR1 as LNHDA and CDR2 as SQIVND (reference sequence). This CDR3 spans 14 amino acids. Trimming left V 5 bases short and J 7 bases short, with 18 bases between. CDR3 loop: CASSALANSGEQYF. The CDR3 region has the DNA TGTGCCAGTAGTGCGCTAGCAAATTCGGGTGAGCAGTACTTC.

This clone came up many times. Other DNA sequences in the sample encode the same CDR3. The chain combines TRBV19 with TRBJ2-3, with D perhaps matching TRBD2 (5 bases). The CDR3 loop spans 14 amino acids. Per germline, CDR1 LNHDA and CDR2 SQIVND (reference sequence). Trimming shortened V by 5 bases and J by 1 base, and 10 bases separated the two germline ends. CDR3 in amino acids: CASSAGSGTDTQYF. DNA for the CDR3: TGTGCCAGTAGTGCGGGTTCGGGCACAGATACGCAGTATTTT.

This clone was observed a handful of times. This chain links TRBV5-6 with TRBJ1-4; possibly TRBD1 for D (5 bases). Germline V gene data show CDR1 as SGHDT and CDR2 as YYEEEE. V lost 3 bases and J lost 3, with 12 bases in between. This CDR3 contains 15 residues. As DNA, the CDR3 is TGTGCCAGCAGCTATAAGGGGCTGTCTAATGAAAAACTGTTTTTT. Amino acids: CASSYKGLSNEKLFF.

This clone was detected a few times. CDR3 coding DNA: TGTGCCAGCTCACCAACAGGTTTTAATTCACCCCTCCACTTT. Translating gives CASSPTGFNSPLHF. The chain recombines TRBV18 with TRBJ1-6, with D possibly being TRBD1 (5 bases). The germline gives CDR1 KGHSH, CDR2 LQKENI. V lost 2 bases to trimming and J lost 6 bases, with 8 bases between them. The CDR3 has 14 residues.

This rearrangement joins TRBV30 to TRBJ1-5, with 10 bases identical to TRBD1. The CDR3 contains 14 residues. J was trimmed by 6 bases and V by 4 bases; bases with no gene match: 6. Germline V gives CDR1 GTSNPN, CDR2 SVGIG (reference sequence). CDR3 nucleotide sequence: TGTGCCTGGACCACGACAGGGGGCAGTCAGCCCCAGCATTTT. As protein: CAWTTTGGSQPQHF.

This clone showed up just a few times. CDR3 nucleotide sequence: TGTGCCAGCAGCTTGGCCTCACGACTGGGTTGGGGGGCCAACGTCCTGACTTTC. This sequence encodes CASSLASRLGWGANVLTF. The chain uses TRBV5-6 and TRBJ2-6; D not resolved. Germline V lookup: CDR1 SGHDT, CDR2 YYEEEE. This CDR3 has 18 residues. V lost 0 bases and J 4 bases, leaving 17 bases between the germline ends.

The chain carries TRBV11-3 and TRBJ2-1; a possible D gene is TRBD2 (5 bases). Germline CDR1 and CDR2: SGHNT and YENEEA. Trimming took 5 bases from V and 10 from J, leaving 9 bases between them. The length of the CDR3 is 11 residues. The CDR3 reads CASSNRGEQFF. The CDR3 nucleotides are TGTGCCAGCAGCAACCGGGGAGAGCAGTTCTTC.

The chain combines TRBV2 with TRBJ1-3; D call uncertain. CDR3 length: 14 amino acids. V dropped 3 bases and J dropped 0 bases, with 6 bases sitting between them. CDR1 and CDR2 from the germline V gene are SNHLY and FYNNEI. The CDR3 protein is CASSEAISGNTIYF. In DNA form, the CDR3 reads TGTGCCAGCAGTGAGGCGATCTCTGGAAACACCATATATTTT.

J is TRBJ2-3 and V is TRBV29-1; 9 nucleotides match TRBD2. Germline assignment: CDR1 SQVTM and CDR2 ANQGSEA. The CDR3 has 14 amino acids. Trimming took 8 bases from V and 3 from J; bases not matched to a gene: 9. This chain's CDR3 is CSLKRGAQTDTQYF. In nucleotides, the CDR3 is TGCAGCCTGAAGCGGGGGGCCCAGACAGATACGCAGTATTTT.

The chain combines TRBV4-3 with TRBJ1-5, with D hard to call. The V and J ends lost 0 bases and 6 bases respectively, with 12 bases between them. The CDR3 runs to 15 residues. CDR1 and CDR2 (germline): LGHNA, YSLEER. The CDR3 nucleotides read TGCGCCAGCAGCCAAGATGACGGGGTAGGTCAGCCCCAGCATTTT. Translation: CASSQDDGVGQPQHF.

V and J are TRBV27 and TRBJ2-2; D not resolved. V lost 0 bases, J lost 1 base, and 9 bases lay in between. The CDR3 loop spans 16 amino acids. Per germline, CDR1 MNHEY and CDR2 SMNVEV (reference sequence). CDR3 sequence (DNA): TGTGCCAGCAGTTTATCGATCGGCGGGAACACCGGGGAGCTGTTTTTT. Its protein product is CASSLSIGGNTGELFF.

This clone was seen repeatedly, ten times or more. The chain joins TRBV23-1 to TRBJ2-1, with TRBD2 identical over 11 bases. TRBV23-1 is classed as an ORF, of uncertain function. The V and J ends lost 6 bases and 2 bases, in that order; junction bases with no gene match: 15. The CDR3 totals 19 residues. CDR3 bases: TGCGCCAGCAGCCCAAAAGGGCTAGCGGGGGGTATAGCCTACAATGAGCAGTTCTTC. Amino acid sequence: CASSPKGLAGGIAYNEQFF.

This clone was counted only a few times. The chain recombines TRBV11-2 with TRBJ2-3, with 9 bases that match TRBD2. Germline V gives CDR1 SGHAT, CDR2 FQNNGV. Trimming at V came to 3 bases and at J to 4 bases, leaving 8 bases not matched to a gene. The CDR3 runs 16 residues. The CDR3 region is CASSFRSGGGADTQYF. The DNA for the CDR3 is TGTGCCAGCAGCTTCCGTAGCGGGGGAGGTGCAGATACGCAGTATTTT.

The chain uses TRBV7-2 and TRBJ2-7; no reliable D call. The CDR3 spans 14 residues. Germline lookup yields CDR1 SGHTA and CDR2 FQGNSA. The V gene lost 1 base and the J gene lost 0 bases, with 7 bases spanning the gap. This CDR3 reads CASSLEWLSYEQYF. CDR3 in DNA: TGTGCCAGCAGCTTAGAGTGGCTCTCCTACGAGCAGTACTTC. The whole variable domain, remainder taken from reference TRBV7-2 and TRBJ2-7, is GAGVSQSPSNKVTEKGKDVELRCDPISGHTALYWYRQSLGQGLEFLIYFQGNSAPDKSGLPSDRFSAERTGGSVSTLTIQRTQQEDSAVYLCASSLEWLSYEQYFGPGTRLTVT.

The chain uses TRBV7-2 and TRBJ2-1; 10 bases map to TRBD2. The CDR3 runs to 14 residues. Germline assignment: CDR1 SGHTA and CDR2 FQGNSA. The J segment lost 9 bases and the V segment lost 5 bases, leaving 7 bases of the junction unmatched. The CDR3 nucleotides are TGTGCCAGCAGCCAAGCGGGGGGGAAGCTTGAGCAGTTCTTC. Its protein is CASSQAGGKLEQFF.

V is TRBV5-6 and J is TRBJ1-5; 9 bases match TRBD1. Germline V gene sequence: CDR1 SGHDT, CDR2 YYEEEE. This CDR3 spans 16 amino acids. After removal of 4 bases from V and 7 bases from J, the junction contained 12 bases not matched to a gene. In DNA, the CDR3 is TGTGCCAGCAGCAAAGCCGGGACAGGGTTATACCAGCCCCAGCATTTT. Translated, it gives CASSKAGTGLYQPQHF.

The sample holds a few counts of this clone. This chain uses TRBV11-2 with TRBJ2-3, with D uncertain. The CDR3 spans 13 residues. From germline, CDR1 is SGHAT and CDR2 FQNNGV. Trimming pared 7 bases from V and 1 base from J, leaving 9 bases between. In DNA, the CDR3 is TGTGCCAGCAAGGTAGGCGGCACAGATACGCAGTATTTT. It is translated as CASKVGGTDTQYF.

The rearrangement joins TRBV9 to TRBJ1-2; D not certain. The V gene lost 0 bases and the J gene lost 0 bases, with 6 bases spanning the gap. The CDR3 loop spans 14 amino acids. Germline V gene sequence: CDR1 SGDLS, CDR2 YYNGEE. The CDR3 nucleotides are TGTGCCAGCAGCGTAGACACAGCTAACTATGGCTACACCTTC. This sequence encodes CASSVDTANYGYTF.

This chain joins TRBV27 and TRBJ1-1, with a tentative D call TRBD1 (5 bases). The CDR3 is 15 amino acids. Germline V gene sequence: CDR1 MNHEY, CDR2 SMNVEV (reference sequence). V lost 1 base and J 7 bases, leaving 16 bases between the germline ends. CDR3 in DNA: TGTGCCAGCAGTTTATACATGGGGGGTCGGAATGAAGCTTTCTTT. Translating gives CASSLYMGGRNEAFF.